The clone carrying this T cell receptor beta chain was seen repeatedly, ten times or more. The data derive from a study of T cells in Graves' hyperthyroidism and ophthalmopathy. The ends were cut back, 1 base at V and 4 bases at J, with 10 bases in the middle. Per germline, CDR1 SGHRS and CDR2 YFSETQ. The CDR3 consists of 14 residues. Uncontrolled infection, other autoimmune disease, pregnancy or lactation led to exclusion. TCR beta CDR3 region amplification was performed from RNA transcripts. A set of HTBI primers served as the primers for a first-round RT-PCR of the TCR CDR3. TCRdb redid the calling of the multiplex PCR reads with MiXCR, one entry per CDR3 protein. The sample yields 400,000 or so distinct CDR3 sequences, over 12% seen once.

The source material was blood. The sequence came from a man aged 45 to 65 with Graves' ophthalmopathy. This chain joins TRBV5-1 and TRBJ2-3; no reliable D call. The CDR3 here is CASSLFVGPDTQYF. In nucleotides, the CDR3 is TGCGCCAGCAGCTTGTTTGTCGGCCCAGATACGCAGTATTTT.